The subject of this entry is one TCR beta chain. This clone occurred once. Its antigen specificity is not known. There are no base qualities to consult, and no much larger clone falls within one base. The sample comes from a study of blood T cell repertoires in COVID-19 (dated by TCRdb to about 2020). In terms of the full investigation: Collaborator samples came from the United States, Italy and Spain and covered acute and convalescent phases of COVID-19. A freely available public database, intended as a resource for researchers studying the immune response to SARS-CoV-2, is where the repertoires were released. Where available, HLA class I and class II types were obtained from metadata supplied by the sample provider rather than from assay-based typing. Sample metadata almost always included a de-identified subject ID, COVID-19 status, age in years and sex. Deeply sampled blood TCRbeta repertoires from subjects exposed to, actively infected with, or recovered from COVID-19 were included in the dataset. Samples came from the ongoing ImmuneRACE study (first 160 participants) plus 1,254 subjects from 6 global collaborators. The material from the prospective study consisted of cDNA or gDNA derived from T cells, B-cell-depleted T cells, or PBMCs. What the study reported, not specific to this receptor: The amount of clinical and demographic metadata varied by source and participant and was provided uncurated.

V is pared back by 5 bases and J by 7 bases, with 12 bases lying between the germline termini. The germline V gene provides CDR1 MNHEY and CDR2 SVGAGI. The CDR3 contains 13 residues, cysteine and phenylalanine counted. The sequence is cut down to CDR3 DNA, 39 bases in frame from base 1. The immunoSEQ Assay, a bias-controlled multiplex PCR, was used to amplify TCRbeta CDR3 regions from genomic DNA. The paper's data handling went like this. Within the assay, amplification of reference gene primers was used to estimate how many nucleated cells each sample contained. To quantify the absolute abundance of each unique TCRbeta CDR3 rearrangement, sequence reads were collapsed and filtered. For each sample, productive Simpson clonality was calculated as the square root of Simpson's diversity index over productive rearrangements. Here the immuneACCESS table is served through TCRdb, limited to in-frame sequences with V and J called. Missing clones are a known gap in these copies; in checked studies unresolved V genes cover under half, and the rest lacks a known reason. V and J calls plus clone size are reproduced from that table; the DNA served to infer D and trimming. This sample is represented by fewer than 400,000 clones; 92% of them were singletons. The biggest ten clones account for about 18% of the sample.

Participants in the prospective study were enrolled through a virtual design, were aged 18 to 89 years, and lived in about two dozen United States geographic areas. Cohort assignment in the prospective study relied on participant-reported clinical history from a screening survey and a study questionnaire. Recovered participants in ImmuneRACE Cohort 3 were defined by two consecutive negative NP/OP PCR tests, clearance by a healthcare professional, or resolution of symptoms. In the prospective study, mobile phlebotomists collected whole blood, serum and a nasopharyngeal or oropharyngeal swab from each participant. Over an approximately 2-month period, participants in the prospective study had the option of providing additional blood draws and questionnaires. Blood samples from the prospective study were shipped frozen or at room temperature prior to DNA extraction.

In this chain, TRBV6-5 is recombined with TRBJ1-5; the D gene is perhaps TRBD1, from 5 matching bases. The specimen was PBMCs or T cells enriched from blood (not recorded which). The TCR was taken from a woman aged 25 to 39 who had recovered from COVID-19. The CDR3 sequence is CASSRQIDQPQHF. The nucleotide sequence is TGTGCCAGCAGTCGACAGATCGACCAGCCCCAGCATTTT.